This T cell receptor (beta chain) was observed in a study of vaccination and CD4 T cells after COVID-19. Sample treatment: roughly ten-day PBMC culture with coronavirus spike peptide pools or control peptides (ViraFEST assay). With the Oncomine TCR Beta short-read assay, DNA from cultured CD4+ T cells was sequenced. TCRdb used MiXCR to reprocess the PCR reads, holding one entry per CDR3 protein. The sample includes some 10,000 distinct CDR3 sequences, roughly 50% of them seen just once. Germline-derived CDR1 and CDR2 are SGHRS and YFSETQ. Trimming removed 0 bases from V and 7 bases from J; junction bases left unmatched: 7. The CDR3 has 17 residues. In the case of this clonotype: The antigen is unknown.

Sequenced material: CD4+ T cells from blood, cultured in vitro. The sequence came from a human donor who had recovered from COVID-19. This chain uses TRBV5-1 with TRBJ2-1; 13 bases line up with TRBD2. This CDR3 is CASSLVLAGGPGNEQFF. CDR3 nucleotides: TGCGCCAGCAGCTTGGTACTAGCGGGAGGGCCGGGGAATGAGCAGTTCTTC.